In its sample, the clone carrying this T cell receptor (beta chain) was seen a few times. What it binds is not known. The PCR was carried out with 60 Vbeta primers and 13 Jbeta primers. Produced via immunoSEQ multiplex PCR; TCRdb's table is partial and in-frame only. Of roughly 190,000 clones in the sample, around 81% were seen once. This sample stems from a study of cytomegalovirus exposure and HLA in healthy donors. General study results and limits: Evidence from a later analysis indicated that most CMV-associated TCR beta chains looked HLA-restricted.

The CDR3 runs to 12 residues. V was pared by 1 base and J by 10 bases, with 11 bases between. Germline V gene lookup returns CDR1 SGHDT and CDR2 YYEEEE. This TCR derives from a woman younger than 45 in good health and CMV-seropositive. The genes are TRBV5-6 and TRBJ1-1; D call uncertain. Input material: PBMCs. CDR3 nucleotide sequence: TGTGCCAGCAGCTTGCCGAGGGAGGCAGCTTTCTTT. Encoded protein: CASSLPREAAFF.